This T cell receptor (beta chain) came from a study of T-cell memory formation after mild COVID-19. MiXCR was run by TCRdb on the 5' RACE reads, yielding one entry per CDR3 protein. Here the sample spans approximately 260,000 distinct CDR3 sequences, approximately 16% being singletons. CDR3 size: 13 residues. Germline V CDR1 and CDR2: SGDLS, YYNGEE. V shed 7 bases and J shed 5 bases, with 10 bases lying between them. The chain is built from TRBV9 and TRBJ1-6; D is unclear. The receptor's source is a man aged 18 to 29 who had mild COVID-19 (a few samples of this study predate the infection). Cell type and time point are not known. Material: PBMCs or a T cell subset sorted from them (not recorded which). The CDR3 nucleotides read TGTGCCAGCCAAGACGGTAATAATTCACCCCTCCACTTT. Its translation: CASQDGNNSPLHF.